This T cell receptor (beta chain) derives from a study of T cells after yellow fever vaccination. Study overall: With SMART-Seq v4 Ultra Low Input, the fractions containing low cell numbers were prepared. Study-wide findings and caveats: From the bulk population, abundant clonotypes could contaminate and appear within FACS-sorted repertoires.

This clonotype was detected ten times or more. TCRdb re-called the 5' RACE reads with MiXCR, one entry per CDR3 protein. The sample comprises approximately 34,000 distinct CDR3 sequences, 6% to 8.5% of which are singletons, and around a fifth rests with the top ten. This CDR3 has 16 residues. J lost 6 bases, V lost 0 bases, and 8 bases had no gene match. Germline CDR1 LGHNA, CDR2 YNFKEQ. The chain links TRBV4-2 to TRBJ1-5, with 7 bases aligning to TRBD1. This receptor was obtained from a man in his late teens or twenties who received the YFV17D yellow fever vaccine. Sequenced here: PBMCs, either bulk or a sorted T-cell subset (CD4+, CD8+, memory, or dextramer-sorted; not recorded which), sampled on the day of the first yellow fever vaccination. CDR3 in amino acids: CASSQDLPGGGQPQHF. CDR3 DNA: TGTGCCAGCAGCCAAGATCTGCCAGGGGGTGGTCAGCCCCAGCATTTT.